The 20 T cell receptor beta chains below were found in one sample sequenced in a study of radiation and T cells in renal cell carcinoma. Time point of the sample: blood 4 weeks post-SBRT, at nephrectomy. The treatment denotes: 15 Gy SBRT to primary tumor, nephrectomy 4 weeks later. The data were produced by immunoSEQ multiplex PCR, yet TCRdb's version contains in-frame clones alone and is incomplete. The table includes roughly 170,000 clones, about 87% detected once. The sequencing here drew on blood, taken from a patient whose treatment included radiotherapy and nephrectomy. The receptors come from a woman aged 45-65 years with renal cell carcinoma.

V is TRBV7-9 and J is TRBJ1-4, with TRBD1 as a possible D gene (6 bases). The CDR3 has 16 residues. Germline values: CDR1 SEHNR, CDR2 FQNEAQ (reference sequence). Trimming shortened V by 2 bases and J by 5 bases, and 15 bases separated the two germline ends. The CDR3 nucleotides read TGTGCCAGCAGCTTATTATCCGGGACAAGAAATGAAAAACTGTTTTTT. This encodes CASSLLSGTRNEKLFF. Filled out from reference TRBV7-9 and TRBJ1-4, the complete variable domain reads DTGVSQNPRHKITKRGQNVTFRCDPISEHNRLYWYRQTLGQGPEFLTYFQNEAQLEKSRLLSDRFSAERPKGSFSTLEIQRTEQGDSAMYLCASSLLSGTRNEKLFFGSGTQLSVL.

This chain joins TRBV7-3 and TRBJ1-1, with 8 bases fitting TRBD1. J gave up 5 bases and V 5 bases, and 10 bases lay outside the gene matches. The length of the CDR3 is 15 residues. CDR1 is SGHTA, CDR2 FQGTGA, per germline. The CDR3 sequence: CASSRTGQGGTEAFF. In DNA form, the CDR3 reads TGTGCCAGCAGCCGGACCGGACAGGGAGGGACTGAAGCTTTCTTT. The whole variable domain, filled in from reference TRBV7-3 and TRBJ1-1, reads GAGVSQTPSNKVTEKGKYVELRCDPISGHTALYWYRQSLGQGPEFLIYFQGTGAADDSGLPNDRFFAVRPEGSVSTLKIQRTERGDSAVYLCASSRTGQGGTEAFFGQGTRLTVV.

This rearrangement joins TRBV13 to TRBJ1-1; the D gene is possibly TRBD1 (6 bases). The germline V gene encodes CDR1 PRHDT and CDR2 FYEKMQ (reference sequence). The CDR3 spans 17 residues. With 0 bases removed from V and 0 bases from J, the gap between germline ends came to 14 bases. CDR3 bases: TGTGCCAGCAGCTTAGGTCAGGTAGGGGGTATGAACACTGAAGCTTTCTTT. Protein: CASSLGQVGGMNTEAFF.

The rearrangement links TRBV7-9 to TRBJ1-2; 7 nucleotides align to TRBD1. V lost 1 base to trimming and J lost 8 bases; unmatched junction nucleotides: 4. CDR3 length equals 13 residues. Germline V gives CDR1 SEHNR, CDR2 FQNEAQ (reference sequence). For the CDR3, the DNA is TGTGCCAGCAGCTTAGGACAGGGCCGGGGCTACACCTTC. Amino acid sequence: CASSLGQGRGYTF.

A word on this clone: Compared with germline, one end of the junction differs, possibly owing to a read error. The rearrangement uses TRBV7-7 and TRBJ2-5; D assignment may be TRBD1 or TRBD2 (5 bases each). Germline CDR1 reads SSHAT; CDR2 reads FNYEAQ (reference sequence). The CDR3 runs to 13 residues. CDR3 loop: CASSRDGQGTQYF. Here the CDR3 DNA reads TGTGCTAGCAGCCGGGACGGCCAGGGGACCCAGTACTTC.

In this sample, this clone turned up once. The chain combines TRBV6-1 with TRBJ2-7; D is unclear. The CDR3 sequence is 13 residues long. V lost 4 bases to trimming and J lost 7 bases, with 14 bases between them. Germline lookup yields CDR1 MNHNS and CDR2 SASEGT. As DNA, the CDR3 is TGTGCCAGCAGTGCCCTGGTCTTGCTTGAGCAGTACTTC. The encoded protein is CASSALVLLEQYF.

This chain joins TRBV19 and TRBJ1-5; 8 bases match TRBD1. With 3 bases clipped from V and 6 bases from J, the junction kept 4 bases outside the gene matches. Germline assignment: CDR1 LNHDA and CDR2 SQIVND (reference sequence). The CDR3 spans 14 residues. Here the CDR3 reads CASSIPGGGQPQHF. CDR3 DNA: TGTGCCAGTAGTATTCCAGGGGGCGGTCAGCCCCAGCATTTT. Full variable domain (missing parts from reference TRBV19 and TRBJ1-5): DGGITQSPKYLFRKEGQNVTLSCEQNLNHDAMYWYRQDPGQGLRLIYYSQIVNDFQKGDIAEGYSVSREKKESFPLTVTSAQKNPTAFYLCASSIPGGGQPQHFGDGTRLSIL.

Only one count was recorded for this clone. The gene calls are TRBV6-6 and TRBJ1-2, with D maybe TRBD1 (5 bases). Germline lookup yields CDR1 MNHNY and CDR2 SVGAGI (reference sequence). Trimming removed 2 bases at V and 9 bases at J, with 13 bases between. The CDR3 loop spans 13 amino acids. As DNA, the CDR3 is TGTGCCAGCAGTTACGGGACGGCTAGCAGCTACACCTTC. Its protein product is CASSYGTASSYTF.

For the CDR3, the DNA is TGCGCCAGCAGCTTGGCCGGGGGGGCTTTGAGTGAAAAACTGTTTTTT. Amino acids: CASSLAGGALSEKLFF. This chain connects TRBV5-1 to TRBJ1-4; tentative D call: TRBD1 (6 bases). The CDR3 runs 16 residues. Germline V gene sequence: CDR1 SGHRS, CDR2 YFSETQ. V lost 0 bases and J 7 bases, leaving 16 bases between the germline ends.

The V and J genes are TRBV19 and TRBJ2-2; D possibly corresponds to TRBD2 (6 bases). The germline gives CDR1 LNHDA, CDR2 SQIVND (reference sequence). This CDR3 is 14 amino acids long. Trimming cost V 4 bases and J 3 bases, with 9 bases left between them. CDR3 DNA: TGTGCCAGTAGTACGACTAGTGACACCGGGGAGCTGTTTTTT. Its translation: CASSTTSDTGELFF.

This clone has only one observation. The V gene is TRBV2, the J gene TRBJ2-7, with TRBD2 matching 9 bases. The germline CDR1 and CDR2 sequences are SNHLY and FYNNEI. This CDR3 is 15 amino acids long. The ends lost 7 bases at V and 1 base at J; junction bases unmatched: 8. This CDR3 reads CASIFVAGVSYEQYF. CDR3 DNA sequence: TGTGCCAGCATTTTCGTAGCGGGAGTATCCTACGAGCAGTACTTC.

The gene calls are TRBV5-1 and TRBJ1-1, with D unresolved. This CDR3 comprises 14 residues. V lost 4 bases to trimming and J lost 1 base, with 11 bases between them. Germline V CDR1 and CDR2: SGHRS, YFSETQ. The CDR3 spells CASSRHRQNTEAFF. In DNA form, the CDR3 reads TGCGCCAGCAGCAGACACAGACAGAACACTGAAGCTTTCTTT.

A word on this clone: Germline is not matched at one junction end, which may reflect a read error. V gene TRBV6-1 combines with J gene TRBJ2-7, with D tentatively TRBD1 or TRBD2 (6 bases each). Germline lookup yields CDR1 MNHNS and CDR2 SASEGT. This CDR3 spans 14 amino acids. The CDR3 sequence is CASREVGGQYEQYF. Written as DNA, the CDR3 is TGTGCCAGCAGGGAAGTGGGGGGCCAATACGAGCAGTACTTC.

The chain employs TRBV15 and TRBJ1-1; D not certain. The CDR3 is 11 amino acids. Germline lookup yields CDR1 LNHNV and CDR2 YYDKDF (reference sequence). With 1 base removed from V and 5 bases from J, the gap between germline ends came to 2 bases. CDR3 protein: CATSRVTEAFF. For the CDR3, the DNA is TGTGCCACCAGCAGAGTGACTGAAGCTTTCTTT.

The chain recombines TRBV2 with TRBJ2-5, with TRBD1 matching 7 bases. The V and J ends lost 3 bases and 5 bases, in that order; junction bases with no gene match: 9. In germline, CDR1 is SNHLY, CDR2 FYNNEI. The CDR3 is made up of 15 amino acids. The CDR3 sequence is CASSDEGAGGETQYF. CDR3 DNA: TGTGCCAGCAGTGATGAGGGGGCGGGCGGCGAGACCCAGTACTTC.

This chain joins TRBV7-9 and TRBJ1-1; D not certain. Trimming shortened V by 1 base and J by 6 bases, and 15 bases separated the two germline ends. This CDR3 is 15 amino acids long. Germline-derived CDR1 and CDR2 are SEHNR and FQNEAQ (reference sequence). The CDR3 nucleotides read TGTGCCAGCAGCTTAGAGGGATCCCGGAGGGCTGAAGCTTTCTTT. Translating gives CASSLEGSRRAEAFF.

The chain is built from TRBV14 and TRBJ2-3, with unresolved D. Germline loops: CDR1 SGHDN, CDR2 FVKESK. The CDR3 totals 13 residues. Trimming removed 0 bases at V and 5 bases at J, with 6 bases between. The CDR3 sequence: CASSQDLEDTQYF. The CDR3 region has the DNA TGTGCCAGCAGCCAAGATCTTGAAGATACGCAGTATTTT. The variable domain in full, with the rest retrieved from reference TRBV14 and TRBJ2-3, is EAGVTQFPSHSVIEKGQTVTLRCDPISGHDNLYWYRRVMGKEIKFLLHFVKESKQDESGMPNNRFLAERTGGTYSTLKVQPAELEDSGVYFCASSQDLEDTQYFGPGTRLTVL.

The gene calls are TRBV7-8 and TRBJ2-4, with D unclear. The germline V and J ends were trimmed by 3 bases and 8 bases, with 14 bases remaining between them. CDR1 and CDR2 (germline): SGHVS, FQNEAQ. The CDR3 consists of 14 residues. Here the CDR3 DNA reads TGTGCCAGCAGCTTTTTGACCGATGGAGACATTCAGTACTTC. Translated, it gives CASSFLTDGDIQYF. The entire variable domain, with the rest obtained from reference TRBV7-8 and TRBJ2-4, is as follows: GAGVSQSPRYKVAKRGQDVALRCDPISGHVSLFWYQQALGQGPEFLTYFQNEAQLDKSGLPSDRFFAERPEGSVSTLKIQRTQQEDSAVYLCASSFLTDGDIQYFGAGTRLSVL.

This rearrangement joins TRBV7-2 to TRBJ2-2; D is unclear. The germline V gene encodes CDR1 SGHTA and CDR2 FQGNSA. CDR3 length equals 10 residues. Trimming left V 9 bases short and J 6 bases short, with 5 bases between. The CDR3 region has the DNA TGTGCCAGAAGTGCCGGGGAGCTGTTTTTT. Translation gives CARSAGELFF.

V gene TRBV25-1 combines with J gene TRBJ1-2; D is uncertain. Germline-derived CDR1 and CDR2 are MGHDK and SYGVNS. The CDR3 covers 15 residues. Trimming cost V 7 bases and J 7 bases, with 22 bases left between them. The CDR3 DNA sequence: TGTGCCAGCACTCCCAGAGACACAACCTTTGGTGGCTACACCTTC. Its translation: CASTPRDTTFGGYTF.